The text below deals with one T cell receptor (beta chain). Assay used: immunoSEQ multiplex PCR; TCRdb lists only in-frame clones, some missing. The top ten hold roughly a third of the sample, which has about 100,000 clones, about 80% seen once. This entry is derived from a study of blood T cell repertoires in COVID-19. This CDR3 spans 14 amino acids. Trimming stripped 3 bases from V and 2 bases from J, with 10 bases between. CDR1 is LNHDA and CDR2 is SQIVND in the germline V gene (reference sequence). This sequence joins TRBV19 and TRBJ1-2, with unresolved D. This clonotype was obtained from a man between 65 and 79 years old with active or convalescent COVID-19. Sequencing was done on a sample of peripheral blood. CDR3 bases: TGTGCCAGTAGTATTAGCAATAGAAACTATGGCTACACCTTC. Amino acids: CASSISNRNYGYTF.